This is a list of T cell receptor beta chains from one sample in a study of beta chain features in type 1 diabetes. TCRdb's copy holds only in-frame clones and misses some; the assay was immunoSEQ multiplex PCR. The sample holds 350,000 to 400,000 clones, around 12% seen once. The sequenced sample was naive CD4+ T cells from blood. The receptors originated from a woman aged 18-35 years with type 1 diabetes. Both conserved end residues are part of each CDR3. Fields, in order: D gene, V gene, clone size, J gene, CDR3 DNA, CDR3 protein. A D gene is named only where the DNA matches it firmly. The size of a clone is reported for some rows only, either as once, few or many, or as a class for expanded clones.

d_gene: NA; v_gene: TRBV7-3; abundance: NA; j_gene: TRBJ2-3; CDR3nt: TGTGCCAGCAGCTTAAGAGAAACAGATACGCAGTATTTT; CDR3aa: CASSLRETDTQYF
d_gene: TRBD2; v_gene: TRBV5-5; abundance: few; j_gene: TRBJ2-3; CDR3nt: TGTGCCAGCAGGGAGCGGGAAAGCACAGATACGCAGTATTTT; CDR3aa: CASRERESTDTQYF
d_gene: NA; v_gene: TRBV21-1; abundance: few; j_gene: TRBJ2-7; CDR3nt: TGTGCCAGCAGCACCGGGAGGACAGGGCCGGGACTAGCGAACCGATACGAGCAGTACTTC; CDR3aa: CASSTGRTGPGLANRYEQYF
d_gene: NA; v_gene: TRBV30; abundance: few; j_gene: TRBJ1-1; CDR3nt: TGTGCCTGGCGTCCAGAAGGGGGGAACACTGAAGCTTTCTTT; CDR3aa: CAWRPEGGNTEAFF
d_gene: TRBD2; v_gene: TRBV18; abundance: NA; j_gene: TRBJ2-3; CDR3nt: TGTGCCAGCTCACGGAGCGGGAGGGCCACAGATACGCAGTATTTT; CDR3aa: CASSRSGRATDTQYF
d_gene: NA; v_gene: TRBV18; abundance: NA; j_gene: TRBJ2-5; CDR3nt: TGTGCCAGCTCACCCCGTAGCGGAGGAGGAGAGACCCAGTACTTC; CDR3aa: CASSPRSGGGETQYF
d_gene: NA; v_gene: TRBV4-1; abundance: NA; j_gene: TRBJ1-5; CDR3nt: TGCGCCAGCAGCCAAGACGGGGGATTTCGGAGCAATCAGCCCCAGCATTTT; CDR3aa: CASSQDGGFRSNQPQHF
d_gene: TRBD2; v_gene: TRBV4-3; abundance: NA; j_gene: TRBJ2-3; CDR3nt: TGCGCCAGCAGCCAAGGAGTGACTAGCGATAGCCCAGATACGCAGTATTTT; CDR3aa: CASSQGVTSDSPDTQYF
d_gene: NA; v_gene: TRBV9; abundance: few; j_gene: TRBJ2-1; CDR3nt: TGTGCCAGCAGCCTAGTTGCGGGGGAGCAGTTCTTC; CDR3aa: CASSLVAGEQFF
d_gene: NA; v_gene: TRBV14; abundance: few; j_gene: TRBJ2-7; CDR3nt: TGTGCCAGCAGCCACTCCCTGTTAAGGGGAAAGCAGTACTTC; CDR3aa: CASSHSLLRGKQYF
d_gene: TRBD2; v_gene: TRBV29-1; abundance: NA; j_gene: TRBJ2-1; CDR3nt: TGCAGCGACGTGAGCGGGGGGCAGTTCTTC; CDR3aa: CSDVSGGQFF
d_gene: NA; v_gene: TRBV19; abundance: NA; j_gene: TRBJ2-6; CDR3nt: TGTGCCAGTAGTATCCGGGGGTCCGCTGGGGCCAACGTCCTGACTTTC; CDR3aa: CASSIRGSAGANVLTF
d_gene: NA; v_gene: TRBV5-1; abundance: NA; j_gene: TRBJ2-1; CDR3nt: TGCGCCAGCAGAGGGGGGGAAGGGTACAATGAGCAGTTCTTC; CDR3aa: CASRGGEGYNEQFF
d_gene: NA; v_gene: TRBV15; abundance: few; j_gene: TRBJ1-5; CDR3nt: TGTGCCACCAGCCCGCCAGGGGCTCAGCCCCAGCATTTT; CDR3aa: CATSPPGAQPQHF
d_gene: TRBD1; v_gene: TRBV7-2; abundance: NA; j_gene: TRBJ2-5; CDR3nt: TGTGCCAGCAGCACCCGGGACAGTGAGACCCAGTACTTC; CDR3aa: CASSTRDSETQYF
d_gene: NA; v_gene: TRBV15; abundance: NA; j_gene: TRBJ2-6; CDR3nt: TGTGCCACCACTCCGAGGAAGGGGGCTGGGGCCAACGTCCTGACTTTC; CDR3aa: CATTPRKGAGANVLTF
d_gene: NA; v_gene: TRBV21-1; abundance: NA; j_gene: TRBJ2-1; CDR3nt: TGTGCCAGCAGCAAAGAGGTAGCGGGGGGCTACAATGAGCAGTTCTTC; CDR3aa: CASSKEVAGGYNEQFF
d_gene: TRBD1; v_gene: TRBV7-8; abundance: few; j_gene: TRBJ1-5; CDR3nt: TGTGCCAGCAGCTTAGCCTCCACAGGGGGCATTGGTGGCAATCAGCCCCAGCATTTT; CDR3aa: CASSLASTGGIGGNQPQHF
d_gene: TRBD2; v_gene: TRBV29-1; abundance: few; j_gene: TRBJ2-7; CDR3nt: TGCAGCGTTGAAGACGGTCGGCTAGCGGGAGGCGAGCAGTACTTC; CDR3aa: CSVEDGRLAGGEQYF
d_gene: TRBD2; v_gene: TRBV30; abundance: NA; j_gene: TRBJ2-7; CDR3nt: TGTGCCTGGGCGACAGGGAGGCTAGCGGGGAGCTCCTACGAGCAGTACTTC; CDR3aa: CAWATGRLAGSSYEQYF
d_gene: TRBD1; v_gene: TRBV10-3; abundance: few; j_gene: TRBJ1-6; CDR3nt: TGTGCCATCAGTGAGATTGGGACAGGGGATAATTCACCCCTCCACTTT; CDR3aa: CAISEIGTGDNSPLHF
d_gene: NA; v_gene: TRBV29-1; abundance: few; j_gene: TRBJ1-5; CDR3nt: TGCAGTTGTCAGGACACCAATCAGCCCCAGCATTTT; CDR3aa: CSCQDTNQPQHF
d_gene: NA; v_gene: TRBV7-2; abundance: NA; j_gene: TRBJ1-1; CDR3nt: TGTGCCAGCAGCGAACAGGGGAACACTGAAGCTTTCTTT; CDR3aa: CASSEQGNTEAFF
d_gene: TRBD2; v_gene: TRBV4-2; abundance: few; j_gene: TRBJ2-7; CDR3nt: TGTGCCAGCAGCCAAGAGAGGGCTAGCGGGTTCTCCTACGAGCAGTACTTC; CDR3aa: CASSQERASGFSYEQYF
d_gene: NA; v_gene: TRBV6-5; abundance: few; j_gene: TRBJ2-2; CDR3nt: TGTGCCAGCAGTCCACAGGCATTCAACACCGGGGAGCTGTTTTTT; CDR3aa: CASSPQAFNTGELFF
d_gene: NA; v_gene: TRBV18; abundance: few; j_gene: TRBJ2-4; CDR3nt: TGTGCCAGCTCACCTCCTTCGGGGAACATTCAGTACTTC; CDR3aa: CASSPPSGNIQYF
d_gene: TRBD2; v_gene: TRBV7-2; abundance: NA; j_gene: TRBJ2-1; CDR3nt: TGTGCCAGCAGCACTAGCGGGAGCAGTTCGTTCCATGAGCAGTTCTTC; CDR3aa: CASSTSGSSSFHEQFF
d_gene: TRBD2; v_gene: TRBV10-3; abundance: NA; j_gene: TRBJ2-1; CDR3nt: TGTGCCATAGGGACTAGCGGGAGACGCAATGAGCAGTTCTTC; CDR3aa: CAIGTSGRRNEQFF
d_gene: NA; v_gene: TRBV7-9; abundance: NA; j_gene: TRBJ2-3; CDR3nt: TGTGCCAGCAGCCCCTTGCGGGGCCCCACAAATACGCAGTATTTT; CDR3aa: CASSPLRGPTNTQYF